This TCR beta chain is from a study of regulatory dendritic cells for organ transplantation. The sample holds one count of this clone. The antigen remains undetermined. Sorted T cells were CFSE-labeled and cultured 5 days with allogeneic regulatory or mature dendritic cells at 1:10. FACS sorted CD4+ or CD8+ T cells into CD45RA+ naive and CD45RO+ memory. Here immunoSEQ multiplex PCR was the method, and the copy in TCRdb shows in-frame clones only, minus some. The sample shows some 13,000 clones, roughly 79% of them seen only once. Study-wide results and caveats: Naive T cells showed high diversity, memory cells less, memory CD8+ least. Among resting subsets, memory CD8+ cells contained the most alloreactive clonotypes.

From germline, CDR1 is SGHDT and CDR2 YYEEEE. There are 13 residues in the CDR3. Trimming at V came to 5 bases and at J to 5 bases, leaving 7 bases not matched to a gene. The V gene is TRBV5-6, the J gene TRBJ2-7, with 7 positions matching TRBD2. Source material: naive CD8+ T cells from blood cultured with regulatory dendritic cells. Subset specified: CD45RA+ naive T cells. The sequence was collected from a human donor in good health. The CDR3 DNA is TGTGCCAGCAGTTATGGGGCGGGAGACGAGCAGTACTTC. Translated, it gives CASSYGAGDEQYF.